This T cell receptor beta chain is drawn from a study of vaccination effects on CD4 cells after COVID-19. Profiling relied on immunoSEQ multiplex PCR, and the TCRdb table lists in-frame clones only, not all of them. The sample has some 50,000 clones; roughly 74% are singletons. Researchers isolated CD4+ T cells once roughly nine days of culture had elapsed. Germline-derived CDR1 and CDR2 are SGHNT and YYREEE (reference sequence). Trimming at V came to 1 base and at J to 1 base, leaving 3 bases not matched to a gene. There are 16 residues in the CDR3. With respect to this clone: What it binds is not known.

The genes are TRBV5-4 and TRBJ1-4, with TRBD1 matching over 8 bases. The material was CD4+ T cells from PBMCs cultured without peptide, obtained before COVID-19 vaccination. The source of this sequence is a human donor who had a prior SARS-CoV-2 infection. This CDR3 is CASSLTGGRTNEKLFF. Written as DNA, the CDR3 is TGTGCCAGCAGCTTGACAGGGGGTCGAACTAATGAAAAACTGTTTTTT.